A single sample gave rise to the 2 T cell receptor beta chains below, sequenced in a study of human T cells and chemical hapten exposure. Time point reported: pre-sensitization, week 0. Treatment given: therapeutic diphenylcyclopropenone sensitization with weekly scalp DPC. Each CDR3 protein gets one entry after TCRdb re-called the RACE reads with MiXCR. Of 50,000 to 65,000 distinct CDR3 sequences detected, 6.5% to 8.5% appear once; the ten largest clones hold 1.5% to 2%. Sequences were derived from whole blood, sampled in connection with sensitization to the hapten diphenylcyclopropenone (DPC). These receptors came from a woman in her twenties or thirties with alopecia areata. Some clones in this sample may be carry-over from other donors' samples.

In its sample, this clonotype was seen many times. This chain joins TRBV10-3 and TRBJ2-7; D might be TRBD1 or TRBD2, each matching 5 bases. The CDR3 totals 13 residues. V was pared by 10 bases and J by 2 bases, with 15 bases between. The germline V gene has CDR1 ENHRY and CDR2 SYGVKD. In DNA form, the CDR3 reads TGTGCCAGCCTGGGGGACCCGGCCTACGAGCAGTACTTC. This sequence encodes CASLGDPAYEQYF.

A few counts support this clonotype. The CDR3 protein is CASSEGTYNSPLHF. CDR3 in DNA: TGTGCCAGCAGTGAAGGGACATACAATTCACCCCTCCACTTT. V is TRBV6-4 and J is TRBJ1-6, with D tentatively TRBD1 (6 bases). Trimming removed 3 bases at V and 7 bases at J, with 10 bases between. Germline CDR1 is MRHNA and CDR2 is SNTAGT. The CDR3 consists of 14 residues.